These 5 T cell receptor beta chains came from one sample sequenced in a study of cytomegalovirus exposure and HLA in healthy donors. The PCR was carried out with 60 Vbeta primers and 13 Jbeta primers. The repertoire was sequenced with immunoSEQ multiplex PCR; TCRdb's copy has only in-frame clones and lacks some. The table lists 150,000 to 200,000 clones, 80% of them singletons. The source material was PBMCs. The receptors here all came from a male donor in good health and CMV-seropositive.

This clone was counted a few times. The chain uses TRBV29-1 and TRBJ2-7; 8 nucleotides align to TRBD1. This CDR3 contains 14 residues. The germline gives CDR1 SQVTM, CDR2 ANQGSEA. The trim removed 1 base at V and 2 bases at J, leaving 4 bases unmatched. CDR3: CSVEGAGQAYEQYF. CDR3 DNA sequence: TGCAGCGTTGAAGGGGCGGGACAGGCCTACGAGCAGTACTTC.

This sequence joins TRBV5-1 and TRBJ2-7, with 7 bases matching TRBD2. The J segment lost 1 base and the V segment lost 2 bases, leaving 0 bases of the junction unmatched. There are 13 residues in the CDR3. Germline V gives CDR1 SGHRS, CDR2 YFSETQ. The CDR3 spells CASSLAGSYEQYF. CDR3 bases: TGCGCCAGCAGCTTAGCGGGGTCCTACGAGCAGTACTTC.

The rearrangement uses TRBV11-2 and TRBJ2-5; 7 bases are a match to TRBD2. With the DNA end fitting TRBJ2-7 better, the J assignment may be wrong. This CDR3 has 14 amino acids. Germline CDR1 is SGHAT and CDR2 is FQNNGV. CDR3 sequence: CASSSGPAGYEQYF. The DNA for the CDR3 is TGTGCCAGCAGCTCCGGGCCAGCGGGATACGAGCAGTACTTC.

The chain carries TRBV15 and TRBJ2-7, with 11 bases that match TRBD2. Looked up from germline, CDR1 is LNHNV and CDR2 is YYDKDF (reference sequence). The ends lost 5 bases at V and 0 bases at J; junction bases unmatched: 12. This CDR3 has 18 residues. The CDR3 here is CATSEEFGLAGRSYEQYF. In nucleotides, the CDR3 is TGTGCCACCAGCGAAGAGTTCGGACTAGCGGGTCGCTCCTACGAGCAGTACTTC.

This clone was seen only a few times. One junction end does not reproduce the germline sequence, and a read error may be involved. The V gene is TRBV6-5, the J gene TRBJ1-2; the D is unclear. CDR1 and CDR2 (germline): MNHEY, SVGAGI. CDR3 length: 12 residues. CDR3 region: CAISESPYGYTF. The CDR3 region has the DNA TGTGCCATCAGTGAGTCGCCCTATGGCTACACCTTC.